The 14 T cell receptor beta chains given below trace back to one sample, sequenced in a study of beta chain features in type 1 diabetes. The authors reverse transcribed all of the isolated RNA, so sequencing captured expressed TCRB transcripts. Sequenced by immunoSEQ multiplex PCR; TCRdb stores in-frame clones only, minus some. Found here are about 340,000 clones, less than 9.5% of them singletons; the top ten hold 0.44%. Sample: central memory CD4+ T cells from blood. These receptors were collected from a woman under 30 in good health.

This clone was counted between two and nine times. V gene TRBV23-1 combines with J gene TRBJ2-7; D is perhaps TRBD1 (5 bases). TRBV23-1 is an open reading frame whose function is uncertain. The CDR3 extends over 16 amino acids. V dropped 4 bases and J dropped 5 bases, with 21 bases sitting between them. CDR3 residues: CASSPTEGARVHEQYF. CDR3 in DNA: TGCGCCAGCAGTCCGACCGAAGGGGCACGGGTCCACGAGCAGTACTTC.

The chain carries TRBV6-6 and TRBJ1-5; the match to TRBD1 covers 8 bases. Germline lookup yields CDR1 MNHNY and CDR2 SVGAGI (reference sequence). V lost 5 bases and J lost 9; bases outside the gene matches: 12. The CDR3 runs to 15 residues. CDR3 nucleotides: TGTGCCAGCAGTCCTCCGGGACAGGCCCTCGGGCCCCAGCATTTT. Its protein is CASSPPGQALGPQHF.

The CDR3 loop reads CASTDRGAMNTEAFF. The CDR3, as DNA: TGTGCCAGTACGGACAGGGGGGCCATGAACACTGAAGCTTTCTTT. This chain connects TRBV19 to TRBJ1-1, with 10 nucleotides matching TRBD1. This CDR3 is built from 15 residues. The junction had 5 bases not matched to a gene; V was cut back by 7 bases and J by 0 bases. Germline CDR1 LNHDA, CDR2 SQIVND (reference sequence).

The CDR3 region has the DNA TGTGCCAGCAGCCAGGGCAGCGGACCGAGCTCCTACAATGAGCAGTTCTTC. Its protein product is CASSQGSGPSSYNEQFF. The chain links TRBV4-2 to TRBJ2-1, with D perhaps TRBD2 (5 bases). V was pared by 3 bases and J by 0 bases, with 15 bases between. CDR1 is LGHNA, CDR2 YNFKEQ, per germline. The CDR3 spans 17 residues.

The chain is built from TRBV5-1 and TRBJ1-2; TRBD1 agrees at 7 bases. Germline V CDR1 and CDR2: SGHRS, YFSETQ. The length of the CDR3 is 16 residues. V lost 2 bases and J lost 6; bases outside the gene matches: 13. The CDR3 DNA is TGCGCCAGCAGCTTTGGAGACAGGGCCCTCAAGGATGGCTACACCTTC. Its translation is CASSFGDRALKDGYTF. Supplemented by reference TRBV5-1 and TRBJ1-2, the full variable domain reads KAGVTQTPRYLIKTRGQQVTLSCSPISGHRSVSWYQQTPGQGLQFLFEYFSETQRNKGNFPGRFSGRQFSNSRSEMNVSTLELGDSALYLCASSFGDRALKDGYTFGSGTRLTVV.

This clone was seen many times. V gene TRBV28 combines with J gene TRBJ1-2, with unresolved D. Germline V CDR1 and CDR2: MDHEN, SYDVKM. V was clipped by 6 bases and J by 5 bases, with 7 bases between them. The CDR3 spans 11 residues. CDR3 DNA: TGTGCCAGCAGCCATGGTTATGGCTACACCTTC. This gives the protein CASSHGYGYTF.

The rearrangement links TRBV18 to TRBJ2-6; TRBD2 matches at 10 bases. V lost 4 bases to trimming and J lost 4 bases; unmatched junction nucleotides: 10. Looked up from germline, CDR1 is KGHSH and CDR2 is LQKENI. The CDR3 is 18 amino acids. The CDR3 region has the DNA TGTGCCAGCTCACTAGCGGGGGGCGCTATCTCCGGGGCCAACGTCCTGACTTTC. Translated, it gives CASSLAGGAISGANVLTF.

The chain couples TRBV7-9 to TRBJ2-1; 8 nucleotides line up with TRBD2. After removal of 5 bases from V and 4 bases from J, the junction contained 10 bases not matched to a gene. CDR3 size: 16 residues. CDR1 and CDR2 (germline): SEHNR, FQNEAQ (reference sequence). The CDR3 DNA is TGTGCCAGCAGCATCGGACTAGCCCGGGGATACAATGAGCAGTTCTTC. Its translation: CASSIGLARGYNEQFF.

This clone came up many times. The chain carries TRBV18 and TRBJ1-2; no definite D call. V lost 2 bases and J lost 3, with 7 bases in between. The CDR3 is 13 residues long. Germline V gene lookup returns CDR1 KGHSH and CDR2 LQKENI. The DNA of the CDR3 is TGTGCCAGCTCACCATTCGAATACTATGGCTACACCTTC. It is translated as CASSPFEYYGYTF. Drawing the rest from reference TRBV18 and TRBJ1-2, the complete variable domain is NAGVMQNPRHLVRRRGQEARLRCSPMKGHSHVYWYRQLPEEGLKFMVYLQKENIIDESGMPKERFSAEFPKEGPSILRIQQVVRGDSAAYFCASSPFEYYGYTFGSGTRLTVV.

This chain joins TRBV6-1 and TRBJ2-1; the match to TRBD2 covers 11 bases. Germline V gene lookup returns CDR1 MNHNS and CDR2 SASEGT. The CDR3 loop spans 15 amino acids. Germline trimming cut 4 bases from V and 15 bases from J; bases unmatched to any gene: 14. This CDR3 is CASSGATSGVMGRFF. CDR3 nucleotide sequence: TGTGCCAGCAGTGGGGCGACTAGCGGGGTGATGGGACGGTTCTTC.

This chain connects TRBV19 to TRBJ2-3, with D uncertain. Trimming removed 6 bases from V and 2 bases from J, with 12 bases in between. Germline CDR1 LNHDA, CDR2 SQIVND (reference sequence). This CDR3 is 14 amino acids long. CDR3 region: CASSVPGSTDTQYF. CDR3 nucleotides: TGTGCCAGTAGCGTTCCCGGGTCCACAGATACGCAGTATTTT.

This clone was observed a few times. One end of the junction fails to match germline, which may point to a read error. The rearrangement joins TRBV6-6 to TRBJ1-1, with TRBD1 identical over 7 bases. There are 13 residues in the CDR3. Germline-derived CDR1 and CDR2 are MNHNY and SVGAGI (reference sequence). The CDR3 DNA follows: TGTGCCAGCACTTACAGGGGTGAAACTGAAGCTTTCTTT. Amino acids: CASTYRGETEAFF.

This clone was seen a handful of times. This rearrangement joins TRBV7-2 to TRBJ2-6, with D possibly matching TRBD2 (5 bases). Trimming removed 2 bases from V and 0 bases from J, with 11 bases in between. Germline loops: CDR1 SGHTA, CDR2 FQGNSA. This CDR3 has 17 residues. The CDR3 spells CASSLLRAFSGANVLTF. The DNA for the CDR3 is TGTGCCAGCAGCTTATTGCGGGCATTCTCTGGGGCCAACGTCCTGACTTTC. Filled out from reference TRBV7-2 and TRBJ2-6, the complete variable domain reads GAGVSQSPSNKVTEKGKDVELRCDPISGHTALYWYRQSLGQGLEFLIYFQGNSAPDKSGLPSDRFSAERTGGSVSTLTIQRTQQEDSAVYLCASSLLRAFSGANVLTFGAGSRLTVL.

In its sample, this clone was seen a few times. The rearrangement uses TRBV5-1 and TRBJ2-3, with D possibly being TRBD2 (6 bases). Looked up from germline, CDR1 is SGHRS and CDR2 is YFSETQ. Between the trimmed V and J ends, which lost 4 bases and 1 base, there was a span of 13 bases. CDR3 length: 15 amino acids. CDR3 in DNA: TGCGCCAGCAGCCTTATGGCTAGCGGCACAGATACGCAGTATTTT. The encoded protein is CASSLMASGTDTQYF.